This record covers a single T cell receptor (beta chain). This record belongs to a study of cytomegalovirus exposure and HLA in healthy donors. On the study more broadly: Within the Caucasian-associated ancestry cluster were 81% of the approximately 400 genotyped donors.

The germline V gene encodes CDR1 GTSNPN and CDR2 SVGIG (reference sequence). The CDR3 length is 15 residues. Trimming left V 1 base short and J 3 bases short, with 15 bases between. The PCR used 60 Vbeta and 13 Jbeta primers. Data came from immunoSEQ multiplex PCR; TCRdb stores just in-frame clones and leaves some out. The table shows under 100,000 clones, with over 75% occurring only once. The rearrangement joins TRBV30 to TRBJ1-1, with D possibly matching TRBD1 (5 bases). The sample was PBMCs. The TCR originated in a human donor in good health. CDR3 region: CAWSALRLRDTEAFF. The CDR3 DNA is TGTGCCTGGAGTGCCCTCAGGCTCAGGGACACTGAAGCTTTCTTT.